This T cell receptor (beta chain) was captured in a study of blood T cell repertoires in COVID-19. The wider study: Samples representing acute and convalescent COVID-19 were sourced from the United States, Italy and Spain. In each case, the material was cDNA or gDNA derived from T cells, B-cell-depleted T cells, or PBMCs.

TCRdb keeps only in-frame clones here, not all; method: immunoSEQ multiplex PCR. The sample holds tens of thousands of clones, about four fifths seen once. Input material: peripheral blood. The sequence was obtained from a human donor in a cohort sampled during active COVID-19.

The CDR3 region is CASSYPRTGGNYGYTF. DNA for the CDR3: TGTGCCAGCAGTTACCCGAGGACAGGGGGTAACTATGGCTACACCTTC. The V call is TRBV6-6, the J call TRBJ1-2; TRBD1 agrees at 10 bases. V shed 2 bases and J 1 base; nucleotides not matched to a gene: 4. Germline CDR1 MNHNY, CDR2 SVGAGI (reference sequence). The CDR3 has 16 amino acids.